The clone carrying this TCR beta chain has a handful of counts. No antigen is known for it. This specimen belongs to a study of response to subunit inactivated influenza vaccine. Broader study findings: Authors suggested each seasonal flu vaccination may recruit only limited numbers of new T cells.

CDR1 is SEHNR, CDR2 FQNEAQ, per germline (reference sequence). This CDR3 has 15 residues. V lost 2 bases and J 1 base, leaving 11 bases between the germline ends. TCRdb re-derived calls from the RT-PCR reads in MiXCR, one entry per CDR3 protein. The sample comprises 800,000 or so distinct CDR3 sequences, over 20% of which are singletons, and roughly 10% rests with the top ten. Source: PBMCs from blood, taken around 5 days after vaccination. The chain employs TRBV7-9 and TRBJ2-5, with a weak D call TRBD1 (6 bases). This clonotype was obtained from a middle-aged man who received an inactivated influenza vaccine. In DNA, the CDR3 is TGTGCCAGCAGCTTAATCTCGACAGGCCAAGAGACCCAGTACTTC. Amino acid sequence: CASSLISTGQETQYF. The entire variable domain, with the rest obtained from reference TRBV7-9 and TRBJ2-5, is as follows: DTGVSQNPRHKITKRGQNVTFRCDPISEHNRLYWYRQTLGQGPEFLTYFQNEAQLEKSRLLSDRFSAERPKGSFSTLEIQRTEQGDSAMYLCASSLISTGQETQYFGPGTRLLVL.